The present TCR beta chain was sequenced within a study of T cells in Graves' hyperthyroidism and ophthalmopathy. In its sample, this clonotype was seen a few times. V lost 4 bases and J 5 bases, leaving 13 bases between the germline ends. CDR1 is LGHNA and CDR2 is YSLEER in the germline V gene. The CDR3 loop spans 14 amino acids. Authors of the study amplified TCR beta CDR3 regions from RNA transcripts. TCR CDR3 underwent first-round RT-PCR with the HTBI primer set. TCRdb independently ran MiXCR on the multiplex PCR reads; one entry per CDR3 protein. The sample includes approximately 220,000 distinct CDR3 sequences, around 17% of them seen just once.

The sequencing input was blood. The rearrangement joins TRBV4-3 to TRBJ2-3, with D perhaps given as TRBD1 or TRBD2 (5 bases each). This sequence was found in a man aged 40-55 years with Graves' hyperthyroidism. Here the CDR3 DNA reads TGCGCCAGCAGCCCATCTCGGGGCGGAGATACGCAGTATTTT. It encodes CASSPSRGGDTQYF.